Each of the 13 T cell receptor beta chains below was sequenced from the same sample in a study of blood T cell repertoires in COVID-19. Sequenced by immunoSEQ multiplex PCR; TCRdb stores in-frame clones only, minus some. The sample includes about 45,000 clones, more than 60% of them seen just once. The specimen sequenced was peripheral blood. These receptors originate from an older woman with acute or convalescent COVID-19.

This chain joins TRBV25-1 and TRBJ2-3; a weak D match, TRBD1 (5 bases). From germline, CDR1 is MGHDK and CDR2 SYGVNS. CDR3 length: 14 residues. V dropped 2 bases and J dropped 2 bases, with 8 bases sitting between them. The chain's CDR3 is CASSERGHTDTQYF. CDR3 DNA sequence: TGTGCCAGCAGTGAAAGGGGCCACACAGATACGCAGTATTTT.

The chain has TRBV5-1 and TRBJ1-4; TRBD1 agrees at 8 bases. This CDR3 has 15 amino acids. Germline CDR1 SGHRS, CDR2 YFSETQ. Trimming cost V 0 bases and J 8 bases; bases outside gene matches: 6. This CDR3 is CASSLAGQGEEKLFF. CDR3 nucleotide sequence: TGCGCCAGCAGCTTGGCCGGACAGGGTGAGGAAAAACTGTTTTTT.

The chain recombines TRBV7-6 with TRBJ2-7, with 8 bases identical to TRBD2. The germline CDR1 and CDR2 sequences are SGHVS and FNYEAQ. The CDR3 extends over 18 amino acids. V lost 1 base and J lost 3; bases outside the gene matches: 14. The CDR3 is CASSLEPQDGGAFYEQYF. The CDR3 DNA reads TGTGCCAGCAGCTTAGAGCCCCAAGACGGGGGGGCTTTCTACGAGCAGTACTTC.

The chain carries TRBV29-1 and TRBJ2-2, with 9 nucleotides matching TRBD1. The ends lost 0 bases at V and 5 bases at J; junction bases unmatched: 10. CDR1 SQVTM and CDR2 ANQGSEA come from the germline V gene. The CDR3 has 17 amino acids. The DNA of the CDR3 is TGCAGCGTTGAAGATGGTACGGGACAGGGCTTTACCGGGGAGCTGTTTTTT. This gives the protein CSVEDGTGQGFTGELFF.

The chain is built from TRBV30 and TRBJ2-3; tentatively, D is TRBD2 (6 bases). With 2 bases removed from V and 3 bases from J, the gap between germline ends came to 12 bases. CDR3 length: 14 amino acids. The germline V gene encodes CDR1 GTSNPN and CDR2 SVGIG (reference sequence). This CDR3 is CAWSLGGVTDTQYF. In DNA, the CDR3 is TGTGCCTGGAGTCTGGGGGGAGTGACAGATACGCAGTATTTT.

The chain couples TRBV6-2 or TRBV6-3 to TRBJ1-4; no clear D gene. This CDR3 region has 14 residues. V was pared by 4 bases and J by 3 bases, with 9 bases between. The germline V gene has CDR1 MNHEY and CDR2 SVGEGT. Here the CDR3 DNA reads TGTGCCAGCAGTTCAGCGGGAGCTAATGAAAAACTGTTTTTT. Translation: CASSSAGANEKLFF.

This rearrangement joins TRBV11-2 to TRBJ2-1, with 10 bases identical to TRBD2. CDR1 is SGHAT and CDR2 is FQNNGV in the germline V gene. This CDR3 comprises 15 residues. The junction had 6 bases not matched to a gene; V was cut back by 4 bases and J by 6 bases. The CDR3 is CASSSSGSRFNEQFF. Written as DNA, the CDR3 is TGTGCCAGCAGCTCTAGCGGGAGTAGGTTCAATGAGCAGTTCTTC.

The chain recombines TRBV5-1 with TRBJ2-1; weak D call: TRBD2 (6 bases). The CDR3 has 16 amino acids. CDR1 and CDR2 (germline): SGHRS, YFSETQ. Trimming took 2 bases from V and 2 from J, leaving 14 bases between them. DNA for the CDR3: TGCGCCAGCAGCTTTGGGGGAGGTTATACCTACAATGAGCAGTTCTTC. As protein: CASSFGGGYTYNEQFF.

This chain connects TRBV3-1 (or the pseudogene TRBV3-2) to TRBJ1-6; D is unresolved. The V end lost 5 bases, the J end lost 7 bases, and 12 bases lay between the germline ends. The germline gives CDR1 LGHDT, CDR2 YNNKEL (reference sequence). This CDR3 has 14 amino acids. CDR3 residues: CASSSQALNSPLHF. For the CDR3, the DNA is TGTGCCAGCAGCTCCCAGGCATTAAATTCACCCCTCCACTTT.

The gene calls are TRBV24-1 and TRBJ2-2, with D perhaps TRBD1 (7 bases). V lost 6 bases and J lost 6, with 16 bases in between. The germline gives CDR1 KGHDR, CDR2 SFDVKD. The length of the CDR3 is 15 residues. In DNA form, the CDR3 reads TGTGCCACCAGTCAAGTGGGAGGACAGGCCGGGGAGCTGTTTTTT. Amino acids: CATSQVGGQAGELFF.

The chain links TRBV11-3 to TRBJ2-3; 10 nucleotides align to TRBD1. Germline V gene sequence: CDR1 SGHNT, CDR2 YENEEA. This CDR3 comprises 15 residues. Trimming at V came to 5 bases and at J to 0 bases, leaving 2 bases not matched to a gene. The CDR3 coding sequence is TGTGCCAGCAGCAGGGGACAGGGGAGCACAGATACGCAGTATTTT. This encodes CASSRGQGSTDTQYF.

This sequence joins TRBV27 and TRBJ1-5; D is unclear. Trimming stripped 0 bases from V and 5 bases from J, with 5 bases between. CDR1 is MNHEY and CDR2 is SMNVEV in the germline V gene (reference sequence). The CDR3 extends over 13 amino acids. The CDR3 is CASSLSGDQPQHF. The CDR3 DNA follows: TGTGCCAGCAGTTTATCGGGAGATCAGCCCCAGCATTTT.

This chain links TRBV11-2 with TRBJ1-2; D is possibly TRBD1 (5 bases). CDR3 length: 14 residues. Germline V gives CDR1 SGHAT, CDR2 FQNNGV. Between the trimmed V and J ends, which lost 1 base and 8 bases, there was a span of 14 bases. CDR3 DNA sequence: TGTGCCAGCAGCTTAGCTGGGCAGGGATCCGGCTACACCTTC. Protein product: CASSLAGQGSGYTF.